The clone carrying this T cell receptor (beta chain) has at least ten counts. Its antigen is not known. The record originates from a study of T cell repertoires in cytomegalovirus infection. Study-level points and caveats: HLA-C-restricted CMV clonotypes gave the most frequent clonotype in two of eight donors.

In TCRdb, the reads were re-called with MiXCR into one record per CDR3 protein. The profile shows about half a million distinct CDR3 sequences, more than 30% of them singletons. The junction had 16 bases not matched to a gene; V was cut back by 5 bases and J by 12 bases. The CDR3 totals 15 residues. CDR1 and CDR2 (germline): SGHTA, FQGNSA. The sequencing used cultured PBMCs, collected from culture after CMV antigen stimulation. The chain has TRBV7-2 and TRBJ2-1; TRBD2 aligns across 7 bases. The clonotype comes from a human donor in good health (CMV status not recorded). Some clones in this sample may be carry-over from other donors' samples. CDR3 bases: TGTGCCAGCAGCAGCGGGACTGGGAAGGGGTTCGGGCAGTTCTTC. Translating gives CASSSGTGKGFGQFF.